This paragraph covers one T cell receptor beta chain sequence. In germline, CDR1 is MNHEY, CDR2 SVGAGI. V was clipped by 0 bases and J by 4 bases, with 13 bases between them. The CDR3 loop spans 16 amino acids. Repertoires were generated with immunoSEQ multiplex PCR, while TCRdb's copy carries only in-frame clones and drops some. The sample contains 120,000 or so clones, 70% to 90% of which appear only once. This entry is derived from a study of T cell responses to AZD1222 COVID-19 vaccine. This sample comprised peripheral blood, obtained on day 0 of AZD1222 vaccination. This chain uses TRBV6-5 with TRBJ1-3; D perhaps matches TRBD1 (5 bases). The source of this sequence is an adult in good health. CDR3 nucleotide sequence: TGTGCCAGCAGTTACTCTGCCCAGGGTTGGGGAAACACCATATATTTT. This translates into CASSYSAQGWGNTIYF.